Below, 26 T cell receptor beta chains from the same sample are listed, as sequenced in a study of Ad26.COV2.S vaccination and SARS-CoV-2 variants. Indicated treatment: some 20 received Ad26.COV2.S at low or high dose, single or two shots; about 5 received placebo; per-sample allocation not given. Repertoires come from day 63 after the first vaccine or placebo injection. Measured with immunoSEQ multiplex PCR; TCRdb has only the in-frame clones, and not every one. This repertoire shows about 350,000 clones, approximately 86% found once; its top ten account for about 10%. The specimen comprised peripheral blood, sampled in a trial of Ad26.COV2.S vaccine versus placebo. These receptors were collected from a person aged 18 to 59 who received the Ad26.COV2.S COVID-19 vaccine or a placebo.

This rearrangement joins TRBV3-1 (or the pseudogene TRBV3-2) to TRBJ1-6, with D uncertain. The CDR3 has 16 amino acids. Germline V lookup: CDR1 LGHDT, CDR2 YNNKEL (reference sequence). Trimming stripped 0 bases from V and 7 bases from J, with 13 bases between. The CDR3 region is CASSQDEWPNNSPLHF. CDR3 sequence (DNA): TGTGCCAGCAGCCAAGACGAATGGCCGAACAATTCACCCCTCCACTTT.

The CDR3 coding sequence is TGTGCCAGCAGCCCCTCAGTAGTAGGACTAGGAGAGACCCAGTACTTC. Protein sequence: CASSPSVVGLGETQYF. The chain uses TRBV7-2 and TRBJ2-5; 7 bases are shared with TRBD2. This CDR3 has 16 amino acids. J gave up 4 bases and V 5 bases, and 13 bases lay outside the gene matches. Per the germline V gene, CDR1 is SGHTA and CDR2 is FQGNSA.

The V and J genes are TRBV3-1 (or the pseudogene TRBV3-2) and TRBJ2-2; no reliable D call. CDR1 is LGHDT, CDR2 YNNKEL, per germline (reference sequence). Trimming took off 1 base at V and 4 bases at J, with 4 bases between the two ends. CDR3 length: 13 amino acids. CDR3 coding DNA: TGTGCCAGCAGCCAAGTCACCACCGGGGAGCTGTTTTTT. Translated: CASSQVTTGELFF.

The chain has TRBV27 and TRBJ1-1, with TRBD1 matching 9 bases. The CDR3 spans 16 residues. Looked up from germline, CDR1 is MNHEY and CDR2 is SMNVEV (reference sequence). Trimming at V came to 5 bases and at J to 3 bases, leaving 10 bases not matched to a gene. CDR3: CASSLGTGRSDTEAFF. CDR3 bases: TGTGCCAGCAGTCTCGGGACAGGGAGGTCGGACACTGAAGCTTTCTTT.

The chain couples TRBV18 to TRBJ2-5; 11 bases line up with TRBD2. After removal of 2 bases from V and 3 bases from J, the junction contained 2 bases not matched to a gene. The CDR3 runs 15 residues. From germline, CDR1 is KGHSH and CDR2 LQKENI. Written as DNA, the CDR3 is TGTGCCAGCTCACCAGGGACTAGCGGTAAAGAGACCCAGTACTTC. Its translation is CASSPGTSGKETQYF.

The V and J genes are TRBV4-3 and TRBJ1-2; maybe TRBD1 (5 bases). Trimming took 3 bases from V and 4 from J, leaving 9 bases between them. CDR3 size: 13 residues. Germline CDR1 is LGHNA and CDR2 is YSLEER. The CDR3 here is CASSQEGTYGYTF. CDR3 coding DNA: TGCGCCAGCAGCCAGGAGGGGACCTATGGCTACACCTTC.

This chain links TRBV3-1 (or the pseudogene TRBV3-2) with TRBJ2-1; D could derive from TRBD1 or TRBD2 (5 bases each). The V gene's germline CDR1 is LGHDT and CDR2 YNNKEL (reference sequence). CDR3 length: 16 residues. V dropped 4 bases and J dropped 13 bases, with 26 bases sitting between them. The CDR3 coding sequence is TGTGCCAGCAGCCTAAGCGGTAGGCCATTTGAGGGGACCCAGTTCTTC. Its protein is CASSLSGRPFEGTQFF.

CDR3 DNA: TGTGCCAGCAGTTACTACGGGAGCGACCAAGAGACCCAGTACTTC. Translation gives CASSYYGSDQETQYF. The rearrangement uses TRBV6-5 and TRBJ2-5; D perhaps matches TRBD2 (6 bases). The CDR3 has 15 residues. Germline V lookup: CDR1 MNHEY, CDR2 SVGAGI. Trimming left V 1 base short and J 0 bases short, with 9 bases between.

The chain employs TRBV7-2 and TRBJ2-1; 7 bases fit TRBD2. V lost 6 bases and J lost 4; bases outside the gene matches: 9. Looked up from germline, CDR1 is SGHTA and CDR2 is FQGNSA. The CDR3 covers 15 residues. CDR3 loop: CASRPPSGIYNEQFF. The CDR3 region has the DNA TGTGCCAGCAGGCCTCCCAGCGGGATATACAATGAGCAGTTCTTC.

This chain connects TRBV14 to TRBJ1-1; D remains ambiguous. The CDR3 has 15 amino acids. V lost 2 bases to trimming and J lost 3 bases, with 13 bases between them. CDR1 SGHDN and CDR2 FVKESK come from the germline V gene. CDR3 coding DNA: TGTGCCAGCAGCCAACTAGCAAGGGAGGACACTGAAGCTTTCTTT. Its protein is CASSQLAREDTEAFF.

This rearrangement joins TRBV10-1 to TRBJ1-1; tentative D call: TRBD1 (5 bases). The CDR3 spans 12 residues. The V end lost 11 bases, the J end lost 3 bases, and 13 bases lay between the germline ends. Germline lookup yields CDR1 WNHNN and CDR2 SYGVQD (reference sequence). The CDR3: CAGSRGDTEAFF. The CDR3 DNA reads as TGCGCCGGGTCTCGGGGGGACACTGAAGCTTTCTTT.

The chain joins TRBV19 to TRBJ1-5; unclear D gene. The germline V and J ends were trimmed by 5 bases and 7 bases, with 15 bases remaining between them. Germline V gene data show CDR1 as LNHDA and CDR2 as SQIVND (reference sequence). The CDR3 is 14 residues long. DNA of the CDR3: TGTGCCAGTAGTTACGGGCCCGAAGCCCAGCCCCAGCATTTT. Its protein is CASSYGPEAQPQHF.

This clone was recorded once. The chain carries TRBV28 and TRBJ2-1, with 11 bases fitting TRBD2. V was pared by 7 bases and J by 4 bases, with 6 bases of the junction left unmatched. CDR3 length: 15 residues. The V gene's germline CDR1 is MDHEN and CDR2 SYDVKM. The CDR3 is CASIGGTSGYNEQFF. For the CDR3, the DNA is TGTGCCAGCATCGGCGGGACTAGCGGTTACAATGAGCAGTTCTTC.

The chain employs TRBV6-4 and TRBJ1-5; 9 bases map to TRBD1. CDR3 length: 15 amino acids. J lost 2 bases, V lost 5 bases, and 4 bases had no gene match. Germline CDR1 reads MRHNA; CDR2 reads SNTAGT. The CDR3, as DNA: TGTGCCAGCAGTCAGACAGGGGGGGGCAATCAGCCCCAGCATTTT. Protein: CASSQTGGGNQPQHF.

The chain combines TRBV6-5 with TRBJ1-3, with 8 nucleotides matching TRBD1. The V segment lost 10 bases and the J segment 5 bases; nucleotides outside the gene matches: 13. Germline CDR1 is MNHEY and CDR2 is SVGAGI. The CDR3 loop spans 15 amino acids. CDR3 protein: CATPGGSLRRNTIYF. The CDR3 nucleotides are TGTGCCACCCCAGGGGGCAGTCTTAGGAGAAACACCATATATTTT.

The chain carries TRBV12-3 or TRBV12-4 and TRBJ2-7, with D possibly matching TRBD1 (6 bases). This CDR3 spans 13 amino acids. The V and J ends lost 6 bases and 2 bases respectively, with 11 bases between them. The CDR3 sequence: CASRDEGAYEQYF. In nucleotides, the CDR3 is TGTGCCAGCAGGGACGAGGGGGCCTACGAGCAGTACTTC.

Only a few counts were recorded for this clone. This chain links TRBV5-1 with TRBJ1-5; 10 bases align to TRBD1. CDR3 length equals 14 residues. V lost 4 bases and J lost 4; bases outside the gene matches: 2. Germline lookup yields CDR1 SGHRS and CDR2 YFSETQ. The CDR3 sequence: CASSTGQGNQPQHF. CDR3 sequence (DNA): TGCGCCAGCAGCACGGGACAGGGGAATCAGCCCCAGCATTTT.

DNA of the CDR3: TGTGCCAGCAGTAGCGGGACCTACAATGAGCAGTTCTTC. Its protein product is CASSSGTYNEQFF. The chain couples TRBV6-2 or TRBV6-3 to TRBJ2-1; 7 nucleotides agree with TRBD2. The V and J ends lost 5 bases and 2 bases, in that order; junction bases with no gene match: 0. The germline V gene has CDR1 MNHEY and CDR2 SVGEGT. CDR3 size: 13 residues.

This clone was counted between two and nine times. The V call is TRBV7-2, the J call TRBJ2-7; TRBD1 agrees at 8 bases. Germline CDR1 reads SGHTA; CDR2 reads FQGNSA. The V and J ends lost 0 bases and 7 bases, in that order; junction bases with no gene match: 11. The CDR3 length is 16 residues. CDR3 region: CASSLAQGGLGGEQYF. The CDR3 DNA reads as TGTGCCAGCAGCTTAGCACAGGGGGGCCTAGGGGGTGAGCAGTACTTC.

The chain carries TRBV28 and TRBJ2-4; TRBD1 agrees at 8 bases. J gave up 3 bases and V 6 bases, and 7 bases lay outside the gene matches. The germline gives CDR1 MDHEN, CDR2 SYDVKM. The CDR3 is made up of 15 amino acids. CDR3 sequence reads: CASSPSGTGKNIQYF. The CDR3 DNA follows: TGTGCCAGCAGCCCCTCCGGGACAGGCAAAAACATTCAGTACTTC.

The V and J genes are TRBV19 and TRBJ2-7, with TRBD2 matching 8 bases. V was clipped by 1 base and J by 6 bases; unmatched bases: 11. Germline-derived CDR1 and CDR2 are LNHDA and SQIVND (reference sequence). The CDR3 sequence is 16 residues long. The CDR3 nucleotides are TGTGCCAGTAGTATAGGCGGGGGGCCAGCGGGCCGCGAGCAGTACTTC. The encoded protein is CASSIGGGPAGREQYF.

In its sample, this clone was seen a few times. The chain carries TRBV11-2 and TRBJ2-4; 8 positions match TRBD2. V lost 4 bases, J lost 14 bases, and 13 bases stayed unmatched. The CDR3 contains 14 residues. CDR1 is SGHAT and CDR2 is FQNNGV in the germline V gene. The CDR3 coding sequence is TGTGCCAGCAGCTCCCAACTCGTAGCGGGGCCGGAGTACTTC. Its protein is CASSSQLVAGPEYF. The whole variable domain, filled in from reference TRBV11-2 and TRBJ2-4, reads EAGVAQSPRYKIIEKRQSVAFWCNPISGHATLYWYQQILGQGPKLLIQFQNNGVVDDSQLPKDRFSAERLKGVDSTLKIQPAKLEDSAVYLCASSSQLVAGPEYFGAGTRLSVL.

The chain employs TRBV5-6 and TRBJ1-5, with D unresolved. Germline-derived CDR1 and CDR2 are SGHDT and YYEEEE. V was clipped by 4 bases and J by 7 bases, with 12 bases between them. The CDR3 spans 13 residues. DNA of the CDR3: TGTGCCAGCAGCCAATTGGGTCGGCAGCCCCAGCATTTT. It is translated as CASSQLGRQPQHF.

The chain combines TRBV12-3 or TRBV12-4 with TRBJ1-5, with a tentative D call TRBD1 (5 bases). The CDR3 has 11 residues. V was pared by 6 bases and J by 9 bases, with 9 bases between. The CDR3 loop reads CASSPGGPQHF. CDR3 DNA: TGTGCCAGCAGCCCCGGGGGGCCCCAGCATTTT.

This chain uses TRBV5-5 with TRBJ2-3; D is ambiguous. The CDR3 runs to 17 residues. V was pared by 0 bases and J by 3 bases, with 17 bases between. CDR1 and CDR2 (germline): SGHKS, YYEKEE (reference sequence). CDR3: CASSLAYGVGTTDTQYF. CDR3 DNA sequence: TGTGCCAGCAGCTTGGCTTATGGGGTAGGAACGACAGATACGCAGTATTTT.

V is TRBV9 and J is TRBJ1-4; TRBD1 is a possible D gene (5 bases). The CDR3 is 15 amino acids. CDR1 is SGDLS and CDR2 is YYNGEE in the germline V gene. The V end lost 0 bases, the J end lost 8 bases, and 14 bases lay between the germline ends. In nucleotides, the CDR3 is TGTGCCAGCAGCGTAGGAATGGGGCTGCAGGAAAAACTGTTTTTT. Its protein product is CASSVGMGLQEKLFF.